Shown below are 29 T cell receptor beta chains from a single sample sequenced in a study of blood T cell repertoires in COVID-19. Measured with immunoSEQ multiplex PCR; TCRdb has only the in-frame clones, and not every one. The repertoire consists of 310,000 or so clones, with roughly 87% occurring once and the leading ten covering around 9%. The source material was PBMCs or T cells enriched from blood (not recorded which). The source is a woman under 30 who had recovered from COVID-19.

V and J are TRBV18 and TRBJ2-5; 8 nucleotides align to TRBD2. CDR3 length equals 16 residues. Losses at the gene ends were 0 bases for V and 3 bases for J; bases not matched to a gene: 6. Per germline, CDR1 KGHSH and CDR2 LQKENI. The CDR3 is CASSPPGEAGEETQYF. In nucleotides, the CDR3 is TGTGCCAGCTCACCACCAGGCGAAGCGGGAGAAGAGACCCAGTACTTC. Complete variable domain (other parts from reference TRBV18 and TRBJ2-5): NAGVMQNPRHLVRRRGQEARLRCSPMKGHSHVYWYRQLPEEGLKFMVYLQKENIIDESGMPKERFSAEFPKEGPSILRIQQVVRGDSAAYFCASSPPGEAGEETQYFGPGTRLLVL.

This clone came up once. CDR3 DNA: TGCGCCAGCAGCCAAGTCGGGACAGCCCTTTCCTATGGCTACACCTTC. It is translated as CASSQVGTALSYGYTF. This chain connects TRBV4-1 to TRBJ1-2; TRBD1 agrees at 7 bases. The germline V gene has CDR1 MGHRA and CDR2 YSYEKL. V dropped 1 base and J dropped 4; count of bases not matched to a gene: 9. The CDR3 is 16 amino acids.

The V gene is TRBV19, the J gene TRBJ1-3; 7 bases are a match to TRBD1. The CDR3 has 13 residues. V gave up 9 bases and J gave up 7 bases; unmatched junction bases: 9. Germline lookup yields CDR1 LNHDA and CDR2 SQIVND (reference sequence). The CDR3 DNA reads TGTGCCAGCGGAGGACAGGTCAGGAACACCATATATTTT. Translating it yields CASGGQVRNTIYF.

J is TRBJ1-4 and V is TRBV27; 9 positions match TRBD1. V lost 5 bases to trimming and J lost 10 bases; unmatched junction nucleotides: 11. This CDR3 spans 15 amino acids. From germline, CDR1 is MNHEY and CDR2 SMNVEV (reference sequence). CDR3 bases: TGTGCCAGCAGTCAAGGGACAGGGACCCCTCCAAAACTGTTTTTT. Encoded protein: CASSQGTGTPPKLFF. Filled out from reference TRBV27 and TRBJ1-4, the complete variable domain reads EAQVTQNPRYLITVTGKKLTVTCSQNMNHEYMSWYRQDPGLGLRQIYYSMNVEVTDKGDVPEGYKVSRKEKRNFPLILESPSPNQTSLYFCASSQGTGTPPKLFFGSGTQLSVL.

The rearrangement uses TRBV27 and TRBJ1-2; 8 bases align to TRBD1. Trimming removed 5 bases from V and 6 bases from J; junction bases left unmatched: 8. The CDR3 consists of 14 residues. Germline-derived CDR1 and CDR2 are MNHEY and SMNVEV (reference sequence). The CDR3 region is CASSPLDRVDGYTF. The CDR3 nucleotides are TGTGCCAGCAGTCCATTGGACAGGGTTGATGGCTACACCTTC.

The CDR3 sequence is CASSAQGRNQPQHF. CDR3 sequence (DNA): TGTGCCAGCAGTGCACAGGGACGCAATCAGCCCCAGCATTTT. The rearrangement links TRBV27 to TRBJ1-5; D perhaps matches TRBD1 (6 bases). This CDR3 spans 14 amino acids. The germline V gene encodes CDR1 MNHEY and CDR2 SMNVEV (reference sequence). Trimming pared 5 bases from V and 2 bases from J, leaving 10 bases between.

This clone was seen only once. V and J are TRBV7-9 and TRBJ1-4, with no clear D. CDR1 is SEHNR, CDR2 FQNEAQ, per germline (reference sequence). CDR3 size: 14 residues. Trimming shortened V by 5 bases and J by 5 bases, and 12 bases separated the two germline ends. In DNA form, the CDR3 reads TGTGCCAGCAGCCCCATGTCCCGGAATGAAAAACTGTTTTTT. This translates into CASSPMSRNEKLFF.

For the CDR3, the DNA is TGCGCCAGCAGCTCCGGACAGAGAGATTACGAGCAGTACTTC. It encodes CASSSGQRDYEQYF. The chain carries TRBV5-1 and TRBJ2-7, with D possibly matching TRBD1 (6 bases). V shed 3 bases and J shed 4 bases, with 14 bases lying between them. In germline, CDR1 is SGHRS, CDR2 YFSETQ. This CDR3 is 14 amino acids long.

This chain uses TRBV6-2 or TRBV6-3 with TRBJ2-2; 7 bases agree with TRBD1. Germline-derived CDR1 and CDR2 are MNHEY and SVGEGT. The CDR3 length is 19 residues. With 2 bases clipped from V and 4 bases from J, the junction kept 16 bases outside the gene matches. The CDR3 DNA reads TGTGCCAGCAGTTACCAGGGGGTGGGACGTAAGACAGGCACCGGGGAGCTGTTTTTT. Translated: CASSYQGVGRKTGTGELFF.

The J gene is TRBJ2-1, the V gene TRBV9; 9 bases agree with TRBD2. V lost 0 bases to trimming and J lost 3 bases; unmatched junction nucleotides: 10. CDR1 and CDR2 from the germline V gene are SGDLS and YYNGEE. The CDR3 has 18 residues. CDR3 sequence (DNA): TGTGCCAGCAGCGTAGATCAATATGCGACTAGCGGCTACAATGAGCAGTTCTTC. It is translated as CASSVDQYATSGYNEQFF.

This CDR3 reads CASSLGGSAPYEQYF. CDR3 DNA: TGTGCCAGCAGTTTGGGCGGGAGTGCCCCTTACGAGCAGTACTTC. The chain joins TRBV28 to TRBJ2-7; 7 nucleotides agree with TRBD2. Germline V gene sequence: CDR1 MDHEN, CDR2 SYDVKM. V lost 3 bases and J lost 4; bases outside the gene matches: 9. The CDR3 is made up of 15 amino acids.

The CDR3 DNA reads TGTGCCAGCAGCTTAAGGGCTAGCGGAAGCTACGAGCAGTACTTC. As protein: CASSLRASGSYEQYF. This chain connects TRBV7-3 to TRBJ2-7; 7 bases fit TRBD2. This CDR3 is built from 15 residues. The junction had 6 bases not matched to a gene; V was cut back by 1 base and J by 3 bases. Germline CDR1 reads SGHTA; CDR2 reads FQGTGA.

The chain links TRBV5-1 to TRBJ2-7; a weak D match, TRBD1 (6 bases). Germline V lookup: CDR1 SGHRS, CDR2 YFSETQ. The V and J ends lost 0 bases and 1 base respectively, with 8 bases between them. This CDR3 is 14 amino acids long. The CDR3 protein is CASSLGRGSYEQYF. CDR3 coding DNA: TGCGCCAGCAGCTTGGGCAGGGGTTCCTACGAGCAGTACTTC.

The chain carries TRBV4-1 and TRBJ2-3; weak D call: TRBD1 (6 bases). The V gene lost 4 bases and the J gene lost 1 base, with 6 bases spanning the gap. This CDR3 has 13 amino acids. Per germline, CDR1 MGHRA and CDR2 YSYEKL. The CDR3 loop reads CASSRTGTDTQYF. The CDR3, as DNA: TGCGCCAGCAGCCGGACAGGCACAGATACGCAGTATTTT.

The chain joins TRBV12-3 or TRBV12-4 to TRBJ1-1; no clear D gene. CDR3 length: 13 residues. Trimming left V 3 bases short and J 4 bases short, with 9 bases between. CDR3 in amino acids: CASSLAGFTEAFF. CDR3 nucleotides: TGTGCCAGCAGTTTGGCGGGGTTCACTGAAGCTTTCTTT.

This clone has a single count. V and J are TRBV28 and TRBJ1-2; D remains ambiguous. The germline V gene has CDR1 MDHEN and CDR2 SYDVKM. The CDR3 is 16 residues long. Trimming stripped 2 bases from V and 7 bases from J, with 20 bases between. The DNA of the CDR3 is TGTGCCAGCAGTTTACGGCCGAATGAATATAGGAGTGGCTACACCTTC. Translation: CASSLRPNEYRSGYTF.

This sequence joins TRBV2 and TRBJ1-2, with 9 bases lining up with TRBD1. The V and J ends lost 4 bases and 4 bases, in that order; junction bases with no gene match: 4. This CDR3 comprises 14 residues. Germline CDR1 reads SNHLY; CDR2 reads FYNNEI. DNA for the CDR3: TGTGCCAGCAGTGGACAGGGGGAGGTCTATGGCTACACCTTC. Residues: CASSGQGEVYGYTF.

The chain recombines TRBV5-1 with TRBJ2-3; the match to TRBD2 covers 9 bases. CDR1 is SGHRS and CDR2 is YFSETQ in the germline V gene. The CDR3 sequence is 18 residues long. The V segment lost 0 bases and the J segment 3 bases; nucleotides outside the gene matches: 11. The CDR3 DNA reads TGCGCCAGCAGCTTGGAGGGTAGCGGGAGTATATGGACAGATACGCAGTATTTT. Encoded protein: CASSLEGSGSIWTDTQYF.

This chain links TRBV7-8 with TRBJ1-3, with D hard to call. The CDR3 extends over 14 amino acids. Trimming cost V 1 base and J 5 bases, with 9 bases left between them. Per the germline V gene, CDR1 is SGHVS and CDR2 is FQNEAQ. DNA for the CDR3: TGTGCCAGCAGCTTAGTCGGGATACGAAACACCATATATTTT. This gives the protein CASSLVGIRNTIYF.

The CDR3 here is CASSYLTNQETQYF. Here the CDR3 DNA reads TGTGCCAGCAGTTACTTGACTAACCAAGAGACCCAGTACTTC. The chain is built from TRBV6-5 and TRBJ2-5; D perhaps matches TRBD2 (5 bases). V was shortened by 1 base and J by 0 bases, with 6 bases between the two germline ends. Germline V gives CDR1 MNHEY, CDR2 SVGAGI. There are 14 residues in the CDR3.

This clone was counted a single time. The chain couples TRBV19 to TRBJ2-3; 14 bases are a match to TRBD2. Germline loops: CDR1 LNHDA, CDR2 SQIVND (reference sequence). CDR3 length: 22 amino acids. V shed 9 bases and J 1 base; nucleotides not matched to a gene: 24. The CDR3 DNA follows: TGTGCCAGCCCACTAAGACGACCAAGGGGGACTAGCGGGAGTGTTCGCACAGATACGCAGTATTTT. Protein: CASPLRRPRGTSGSVRTDTQYF.

The chain combines TRBV4-3 with TRBJ1-1; D not certain. This CDR3 is built from 13 residues. The germline V gene encodes CDR1 LGHNA and CDR2 YSLEER. With 5 bases removed from V and 7 bases from J, the gap between germline ends came to 14 bases. In DNA, the CDR3 is TGCGCCAGCAGCGACGGTGCAGGACTTGAAGCTTTCTTT. This encodes CASSDGAGLEAFF.

V usage is TRBV28 and J usage is TRBJ2-7; 15 bases agree with TRBD2. CDR3 length equals 16 residues. V lost 8 bases and J lost 6; bases outside the gene matches: 11. CDR1 MDHEN and CDR2 SYDVKM come from the germline V gene. The DNA for the CDR3 is TGTGCCAGCCGGAAGCGGGGGACTAGCGGGAGGACCGAGCAGTACTTC. Translating it yields CASRKRGTSGRTEQYF.

The rearrangement joins TRBV2 to TRBJ1-4, with 7 positions matching TRBD1. CDR3 size: 16 residues. Losses at the gene ends were 7 bases for V and 0 bases for J; bases not matched to a gene: 8. CDR1 is SNHLY, CDR2 FYNNEI, per germline. The CDR3 here is CASNIRDSSTNEKLFF. CDR3 nucleotide sequence: TGTGCCAGCAATATCCGGGACAGCTCAACTAATGAAAAACTGTTTTTT.

V and J are TRBV11-2 and TRBJ2-3, with 10 bases fitting TRBD2. V lost 3 bases, J lost 3 bases, and 6 bases stayed unmatched. Germline V gene data show CDR1 as SGHAT and CDR2 as FQNNGV. The CDR3 runs to 16 residues. The CDR3 region is CASSFWLAGETDTQYF. The CDR3 DNA follows: TGTGCCAGCAGCTTTTGGCTAGCGGGAGAGACAGATACGCAGTATTTT. The variable domain in full, with the rest retrieved from reference TRBV11-2 and TRBJ2-3, is EAGVAQSPRYKIIEKRQSVAFWCNPISGHATLYWYQQILGQGPKLLIQFQNNGVVDDSQLPKDRFSAERLKGVDSTLKIQPAKLEDSAVYLCASSFWLAGETDTQYFGPGTRLTVL.

This clone was seen just once. This chain links TRBV4-1 with TRBJ1-4; TRBD1 might be the D (5 bases). The V and J ends lost 4 bases and 4 bases respectively, with 13 bases between them. There are 15 residues in the CDR3. Germline CDR1 reads MGHRA; CDR2 reads YSYEKL. This chain's CDR3 is CASSLWGSLNEKLFF. As DNA, the CDR3 is TGCGCCAGCAGCCTTTGGGGCAGCCTTAATGAAAAACTGTTTTTT.

V gene TRBV3-1 (or the pseudogene TRBV3-2) combines with J gene TRBJ1-1; a weak D match, TRBD1 (5 bases). The CDR3 contains 16 residues. CDR1 is LGHDT, CDR2 YNNKEL, per germline (reference sequence). V lost 2 bases, J lost 1 base, and 14 bases lay in between. The CDR3 coding sequence is TGTGCCAGCAGCCAATTCGGGCAGGGCCCGAACACTGAAGCTTTCTTT. The encoded protein is CASSQFGQGPNTEAFF.

The chain links TRBV18 to TRBJ2-3, with 10 nucleotides matching TRBD2. Germline trimming cut 6 bases from V and 4 bases from J; bases unmatched to any gene: 10. This CDR3 comprises 16 residues. CDR1 is KGHSH and CDR2 is LQKENI in the germline V gene. The CDR3, as DNA: TGTGCCAGCTCCCCGGGGGCTAGCGGGAGTGCAGATACGCAGTATTTT. Protein product: CASSPGASGSADTQYF.

The chain uses TRBV7-8 and TRBJ2-3; 8 bases agree with TRBD2. The length of the CDR3 is 15 residues. Germline V gene sequence: CDR1 SGHVS, CDR2 FQNEAQ. V shed 6 bases, J shed 2 bases, and the junction held 7 bases outside the gene matches. This CDR3 reads CASRPTSGSTDTQYF. DNA for the CDR3: TGTGCCAGCAGGCCAACTAGCGGTTCCACAGATACGCAGTATTTT.